This T cell receptor (beta chain) was captured in a study of CD8 T cells in Susac syndrome (dated by TCRdb to between 2017 and 2020). For the study in its entirety: Among the Susac syndrome patients who were sequenced, clinically active disease was present in six and clinical remission was observed in roughly eight. The study compared CD8+ T cell repertoire clonality among 11 to 12 healthy donors, about 14 Susac syndrome patients and fewer than 19 multiple sclerosis patients. At blood withdrawal, Susac syndrome patients were either therapy-naive, taking corticosteroids (in some cases with IVIg as well), or taking IVIg alone. Repertoire sequencing was used to test whether CD8+ T cell activation and differentiation in Susac syndrome was antigen driven. The study at large found these results: Clonal expansion was seen in Susac syndrome CD8+ repertoires, peaking in CD8+ TEMRA cells and being greater in clinically active patients than in remitting ones. Some 15 and five Susac-specific public clones were found in the total CD8+ and CD8+ TEMRA repertoires, respectively. The number of individuals in the TCR sequencing and HLA analysis was acknowledged as relatively small.

High-throughput TCR beta sequencing profiled peripheral blood CD8+ and CD4+ T cells from healthy donors, Susac syndrome patients and multiple sclerosis patients. Susac syndrome patients met recently defined diagnostic criteria for definite or probable disease. Bulk CD8+ and CD4+ T cells were purified magnetically by negative isolation, whereas CD8+ TEMRA cells were enriched by FACS. Blood was drawn into EDTA tubes, processed within 24 hours, and PBMCs were isolated by density gradient centrifugation. PBMCs intended for TCR sequencing were cryopreserved in liquid nitrogen and thawed later in a water bath at 37 degrees C. Purity of sorted or isolated CD4+, CD8+ and CD8+ TEMRA cells was at least 90%. Inclusive of the bounding cysteine and phenylalanine, the CDR3 is 16 residues long. Only the CDR3 DNA stays, 48 bases, in frame from base 1. V is pared back by 0 bases and J by 3 bases, with 15 bases lying between the germline termini. Taken from the germline V gene, the CDR1 and CDR2 loops are MGHRA and YSYEKL.

This clonotype was seen once. What this receptor recognizes is not known. Base qualities are not at hand, and no much larger clone is one base apart. One read alone is a weak basis. RNA was extracted using the RNeasy kit, and roughly 0.5 to 1 ug of the RNA was reverse transcribed with random hexamers. The immunoSEQ multiplex PCR assay, which covers 54 Vbeta and 13 Jbeta segments, was used to amplify TCR beta CDR3 regions. To correct PCR amplification bias, a synthetic template baseline was used for both primer optimization and computational correction. The study's own analysis went as follows. Reads were annotated to V, D and J genes per IMGT and analyzed with immunoSEQ Analyzer, keeping only productive sequences. To calculate clonality, Shannon entropy was normalized by log2 of the number of productive unique sequences and then subtracted from one. Public and private clones were assessed among the 100 most prevalent clones of each patient and control. Clones were defined as Susac-specific if absent from the healthy and MS cohorts, from approximately 1,100 published viral clones and from other ImmuneACCESS disease sequences. Clones were called with MiXCR by TCRdb after fastp trimmed the public reads at Q25, and only in-frame beta chains were retained. A single entry per CDR3 protein holds the most common genes and DNA from its merged rows. The V and J calls were not made by the authors but by TCRdb's processing. This sample comprises some 130,000 distinct CDR3 sequences, approximately 95% of them detected only once. The ten largest clones represent about 0.18% of the sample.

Rearrangement joined TRBV4-1 to TRBJ2-7; TRBD1 could be the D gene, as 5 bases match. What was sequenced was CD8+ T cells from PBMCs. The sequence derives from a human donor with Susac syndrome. The CDR3 is CASSQESTVSYYEQYF. Here is the DNA: TGCGCCAGCAGCCAAGAGTCGACAGTTTCGTACTACGAGCAGTACTTC.